The 28 T cell receptor beta chains presented below share a single source sample, sequenced in a study of blood T cells in healthy people across ages. Primed by a sample-barcoded 5' primer and a J-beta primer mix, a second PCR proceeded for roughly 7 to 12 cycles. TCRdb re-analysed the 5' RACE reads in MiXCR, keeping a single row per CDR3 protein. The table has some 1,500,000 distinct CDR3 sequences, around 40% seen once. Sequencing used blood. These TCRs come from a woman between 18 and 29 years old in good health.

This rearrangement joins TRBV6-1 to TRBJ2-1; 8 positions agree with TRBD2. The CDR3 runs to 15 residues. Looked up from germline, CDR1 is MNHNS and CDR2 is SASEGT. V was pared by 4 bases and J by 7 bases, with 9 bases of the junction left unmatched. CDR3 protein: CASSARASGQNEQFF. DNA for the CDR3: TGTGCCAGCAGTGCTCGGGCTAGCGGGCAGAATGAGCAGTTCTTC.

The V call is TRBV28, the J call TRBJ2-1, with D possibly being TRBD2 (6 bases). The CDR3 totals 13 residues. The germline gives CDR1 MDHEN, CDR2 SYDVKM. Trimming took 9 bases from V and 10 from J, leaving 19 bases between them. The CDR3 is CASLAKATREQFF. For the CDR3, the DNA is TGTGCCAGTCTAGCGAAAGCCACTAGGGAGCAGTTCTTC.

The chain's CDR3 is CATSDLSSPGRDYNEQFF. The CDR3 coding sequence is TGTGCCACCAGTGATTTGTCTTCGCCGGGCAGGGACTACAATGAGCAGTTCTTC. V usage is TRBV24-1 and J usage is TRBJ2-1; possible D gene TRBD1, 5 bases. This CDR3 spans 18 amino acids. The V end was cut by 0 bases, the J end by 3 bases, with 17 bases between. CDR1 is KGHDR and CDR2 is SFDVKD in the germline V gene.

The rearrangement uses TRBV20-1 and TRBJ2-7; TRBD2 matches 10 bases. Germline V gives CDR1 DFQATT, CDR2 SNEGSKA (reference sequence). With V trimmed by 3 bases and J by 4 bases, 18 bases remained unmatched. The CDR3 sequence is 18 residues long. The CDR3 DNA sequence: TGCAGTGCTAGCCATCCCCGTCTAGCGGGAGTCTCCTCTTACGAGCAGTACTTC. This translates into CSASHPRLAGVSSYEQYF.

This clonotype was seen only once. The genes are TRBV9 and TRBJ1-5, with a weak D call TRBD1 (6 bases). The CDR3 has 14 residues. The V end was cut by 0 bases, the J end by 5 bases, with 9 bases between. The germline gives CDR1 SGDLS, CDR2 YYNGEE. The CDR3 region is CASSVGRGDQPQHF. For the CDR3, the DNA is TGTGCCAGCAGCGTAGGGAGGGGGGATCAGCCCCAGCATTTT.

The chain joins TRBV7-6 to TRBJ2-7; no clear D. The J call is in doubt because the DNA end fits TRBJ2-5 better. This CDR3 has 16 residues. Per germline, CDR1 SGHVS and CDR2 FNYEAQ. CDR3 region: CASSLVFGQLGETQYF. The CDR3 DNA reads TGTGCCAGCAGCTTAGTTTTTGGGCAGTTGGGGGAGACCCAGTACTTC.

This clonotype occurred a few times. V gene TRBV5-1 combines with J gene TRBJ2-3, with a weak D call TRBD1 (5 bases). The CDR3 contains 13 residues. Germline lookup yields CDR1 SGHRS and CDR2 YFSETQ. Trimming took off 9 bases at V and 1 base at J, with 12 bases between the two ends. The CDR3 sequence is CATSKQGTDTQYF. CDR3 nucleotides: TGCGCCACATCAAAACAGGGCACAGATACGCAGTATTTT.

The V call is TRBV7-2, the J call TRBJ2-3, with 8 bases lining up with TRBD2. This CDR3 region has 15 residues. Germline lookup yields CDR1 SGHTA and CDR2 FQGNSA. Trimming at V came to 5 bases and at J to 4 bases, leaving 8 bases not matched to a gene. The CDR3 region is CASSLSPGGADTQYF. The DNA for the CDR3 is TGTGCCAGCAGCCTCTCACCGGGGGGGGCAGATACGCAGTATTTT.

In this sample, this clonotype turned up many times. This chain joins TRBV5-1 and TRBJ2-3; tentative D call: TRBD2 (6 bases). CDR1 and CDR2 (germline): SGHRS, YFSETQ. The length of the CDR3 is 14 residues. The V and J ends lost 4 bases and 3 bases respectively, with 12 bases between them. CDR3 sequence reads: CASSLGGRTDTQYF. Written as DNA, the CDR3 is TGCGCCAGCAGCCTGGGGGGTAGGACAGATACGCAGTATTTT.

This clonotype has only a few counts. The gene calls are TRBV6-5 and TRBJ2-7; D is ambiguous. This CDR3 region has 15 residues. Germline CDR1 reads MNHEY; CDR2 reads SVGAGI. Trimming pared 6 bases from V and 7 bases from J, leaving 22 bases between. The CDR3 loop reads CASSQDPDNYNEQYF. The CDR3, as DNA: TGTGCCAGCAGCCAGGACCCAGATAACTACAATGAGCAGTACTTC.

This clonotype has just a few counts. J is TRBJ2-3 and V is TRBV20-1; TRBD2 aligns across 10 bases. Looked up from germline, CDR1 is DFQATT and CDR2 is SNEGSKA (reference sequence). V lost 3 bases and J lost 1; bases outside the gene matches: 4. The CDR3 is 15 amino acids. CDR3 amino acids: CSASPTSGGTDTQYF. CDR3 in DNA: TGCAGTGCTAGTCCTACTAGCGGGGGCACAGATACGCAGTATTTT.

This clonotype was seen only a few times. The chain has TRBV10-3 and TRBJ2-7; 7 positions match TRBD1. The germline V gene has CDR1 ENHRY and CDR2 SYGVKD. V lost 8 bases, J lost 7 bases, and 14 bases stayed unmatched. CDR3 length: 14 amino acids. The CDR3 loop reads CAIQHGTVYNEQYF. CDR3 nucleotides: TGTGCCATCCAGCACGGGACAGTATACAATGAGCAGTACTTC.

The chain couples TRBV7-3 to TRBJ1-2, with D possibly matching TRBD1 (6 bases). The germline CDR1 and CDR2 sequences are SGHTA and FQGTGA. Between the trimmed V and J ends, which lost 2 bases and 2 bases, there was a span of 24 bases. The CDR3 extends over 19 amino acids. This CDR3 reads CASSLYRGGRGGGNYGYTF. Here the CDR3 DNA reads TGTGCCAGCAGCTTATATAGGGGGGGCAGGGGAGGTGGAAACTATGGCTACACCTTC.

This clonotype was seen a few times. V gene TRBV11-2 combines with J gene TRBJ2-4; 7 bases line up with TRBD1. The end of the DNA is better explained by TRBJ2-7, so the J call may be wrong. This CDR3 has 13 amino acids. Germline V gives CDR1 SGHAT, CDR2 FQNNGV. The CDR3, as DNA: TGTGCCAGCCGATCGACAGGGTATTACGAGCAGTACTTC. It codes for CASRSTGYYEQYF.

A word on this clonotype: A junction end diverges from the germline sequence, so it may reflect a read error. J is TRBJ2-1 and V is TRBV6-5, with no clear D. CDR1 is MNHEY, CDR2 SVGAGI, per germline. The CDR3 length is 12 residues. The CDR3 DNA follows: TGTGCCAACAGTTATTTGGGGAATGAGCAGTTCTTC. This codes for CANSYLGNEQFF.

In its sample, this clonotype was seen many times. The J gene is TRBJ2-3, the V gene TRBV4-1; D might be TRBD1 (6 bases). Germline V CDR1 and CDR2: MGHRA, YSYEKL. V was cut by 0 bases and J by 2 bases, with 12 bases left in between. The CDR3 runs to 16 residues. CDR3 in DNA: TGCGCCAGCAGCCAAGATTCGGACAGATACACAGATACGCAGTATTTT. Its protein is CASSQDSDRYTDTQYF.

This sequence joins TRBV7-9 and TRBJ1-2; D is possibly TRBD1 (5 bases). V lost 3 bases, J lost 6 bases, and 11 bases lay in between. The germline V gene encodes CDR1 SEHNR and CDR2 FQNEAQ (reference sequence). The CDR3 spans 13 residues. CDR3 loop: CASSFRAGDGYTF. The CDR3 region has the DNA TGTGCCAGCAGCTTCAGGGCCGGGGATGGCTACACCTTC.

Concerning this clonotype: A junction end diverges from the germline sequence, so it may reflect a read error. In DNA form, the CDR3 reads TGTGCTTCGGGACAGGGGGCCGACGAGCGGTACTTC. Protein: CASGQGADERYF. The genes are TRBV10-3 and TRBJ2-7; 12 bases match TRBD1. The CDR3 is 12 amino acids. The germline V gene has CDR1 ENHRY and CDR2 SYGVKD.

This clonotype was detected a few times. This sequence joins TRBV29-1 and TRBJ2-3; D gene ambiguous. Germline loops: CDR1 SQVTM, CDR2 ANQGSEA. This CDR3 region has 12 residues. V gave up 3 bases and J gave up 6 bases, with 10 bases separating them. The CDR3 spells CSVEADPDTQYF. The DNA for the CDR3 is TGCAGCGTTGAGGCCGATCCGGATACGCAGTATTTT.

This clonotype was counted between two and nine times. The rearrangement links TRBV7-2 to TRBJ2-7, with 8 bases aligning to TRBD2. V shed 3 bases and J 7 bases; nucleotides not matched to a gene: 14. CDR1 is SGHTA and CDR2 is FQGNSA in the germline V gene. CDR3 length: 16 residues. The CDR3 sequence: CASSFQRGGSYNEQYF. For the CDR3, the DNA is TGTGCCAGCAGCTTTCAACGCGGGGGGTCCTACAATGAGCAGTACTTC.

Only a few counts were recorded for this clonotype. The chain carries TRBV20-1 and TRBJ1-6; D call uncertain. The CDR3 consists of 14 residues. CDR1 and CDR2 from the germline V gene are DFQATT and SNEGSKA (reference sequence). V lost 6 bases and J lost 6, with 15 bases in between. The CDR3 is CSAFGSMGNSPLHF. The CDR3 nucleotides are TGCAGTGCCTTCGGGTCCATGGGTAATTCACCCCTCCACTTT.

The gene calls are TRBV20-1 and TRBJ1-2; TRBD1 agrees at 10 bases. The CDR3 loop spans 15 amino acids. Germline V gene sequence: CDR1 DFQATT, CDR2 SNEGSKA (reference sequence). V lost 1 base and J lost 4; bases outside the gene matches: 6. CDR3 in amino acids: CSARVGGQGRYGYTF. CDR3 bases: TGCAGTGCTAGAGTTGGGGGACAGGGGCGCTATGGCTACACCTTC.

This clonotype was seen a few times. The rearrangement joins TRBV15 to TRBJ2-6, with D uncertain. Germline CDR1 is LNHNV and CDR2 is YYDKDF (reference sequence). The V end was cut by 0 bases, the J end by 4 bases, with 7 bases between. This CDR3 has 15 residues. Here the CDR3 reads CATSRDGSGANVLTF. Written as DNA, the CDR3 is TGTGCCACCAGCAGAGATGGGTCAGGGGCCAACGTCCTGACTTTC. Full variable domain (rest looked up from reference TRBV15 and TRBJ2-6): DAMVIQNPRYQVTQFGKPVTLSCSQTLNHNVMYWYQQKSSQAPKLLFHYYDKDFNNEADTPDNFQSRRPNTSFCFLDIRSPGLGDTAMYLCATSRDGSGANVLTFGAGSRLTVL.

This chain uses TRBV4-2 with TRBJ2-5, with 11 bases that match TRBD2. The DNA end is more similar to TRBJ2-7, so the J call may be wrong. Germline values: CDR1 LGHNA, CDR2 YNFKEQ. The CDR3 is 16 residues long. The CDR3 sequence: CASSHSGLAEGYEQYF. As DNA, the CDR3 is TGTGCCAGCAGCCATTCGGGACTAGCGGAGGGCTACGAGCAGTACTTC.

This chain joins TRBV12-5 and TRBJ2-1; D remains unclear. TRBJ2-7 matches the DNA end more closely, so the J call is doubtful. The CDR3 contains 14 residues. From germline, CDR1 is LGHNT and CDR2 FRNRAP. This CDR3 is CASGLPPGLNEQYF. The CDR3 DNA reads as TGTGCTAGTGGGTTGCCTCCGGGTCTCAATGAGCAGTACTTC.

The chain is built from TRBV29-1 and TRBJ1-1; D is unclear. Trimming removed 6 bases from V and 1 base from J, with 9 bases in between. There are 12 residues in the CDR3. Germline V gene lookup returns CDR1 SQVTM and CDR2 ANQGSEA. This CDR3 reads CSVTHRNTEAFF. The DNA of the CDR3 is TGCAGCGTCACACACAGGAACACTGAAGCTTTCTTT.

J is TRBJ2-7 and V is TRBV28, with a possible D match to TRBD2 (5 bases). The J call may be faulty, since TRBJ2-5 better matches the DNA end. Per germline, CDR1 MDHEN and CDR2 SYDVKM. The CDR3 extends over 14 amino acids. The CDR3 reads CASSLSKGAETQYF. CDR3 in DNA: TGTGCCAGCAGTTTATCAAAGGGAGCTGAGACCCAGTACTTC.

As regards this clonotype: One end of the junction is discordant with germline, which a read error may explain. V and J are TRBV14 and TRBJ2-1, with D perhaps matching TRBD2 (6 bases). CDR1 and CDR2 from the germline V gene are SGHDN and FVKESK. This CDR3 is built from 14 residues. This CDR3 reads CASSQEWTTGEQSF. CDR3 DNA sequence: TGTGCCAGCAGCCAAGAATGGACTACGGGTGAGCAGTCCTTC.